The 12 T cell receptor beta chains given below trace back to one sample, sequenced in a study of cytomegalovirus exposure and HLA in healthy donors. Some clones are missing from TCRdb's copy, which holds only in-frame ones; the method was immunoSEQ multiplex PCR. This sample yields about 140,000 clones, of which about 90% are seen a single time; approximately 7.5% belongs to the top ten. The sequencing input was PBMCs. The receptors originated from a woman under 30 in good health and CMV-seropositive.

The CDR3 bases are TGTGCCAGCAGGCAGGGCAGGACCTACGAGCAGTACTTC. It translates to CASRQGRTYEQYF. J is TRBJ2-7 and V is TRBV27; TRBD1 might be the D (5 bases). The CDR3 covers 13 residues. V gave up 6 bases and J gave up 2 bases, with 11 bases separating them. CDR1 and CDR2 (germline): MNHEY, SMNVEV (reference sequence).

The CDR3 DNA reads TGTGCCAGCACCATACGAAAAAGGATGGGGGGGGTCTACTACGAGCAGTACTTC. This gives the protein CASTIRKRMGGVYYEQYF. This sequence joins TRBV5-6 and TRBJ2-7; 7 bases fit TRBD2. The V gene's germline CDR1 is SGHDT and CDR2 YYEEEE. Unmatched junction bases numbered 21, after V lost 6 bases and J lost 3 bases. The CDR3 has 18 amino acids.

The CDR3 region has the DNA TGCGCCAGCAGAACCCTAGCGGGAGGTGGCACCGGGGAGCTGTTTTTT. Translation: CASRTLAGGGTGELFF. The chain links TRBV5-1 to TRBJ2-2, with 11 bases that match TRBD2. The CDR3 spans 16 residues. CDR1 and CDR2 (germline): SGHRS, YFSETQ. Trimming removed 5 bases from V and 4 bases from J; junction bases left unmatched: 7.

The chain has TRBV11-2 and TRBJ2-7; the D gene is possibly TRBD1 (6 bases). The CDR3 totals 14 residues. Deletions cut 5 bases from V and 7 bases from J, with 18 bases between. In germline, CDR1 is SGHAT, CDR2 FQNNGV. This chain's CDR3 is CASSLGGQQREQYF. The CDR3 nucleotides read TGTGCCAGCAGCCTTGGGGGCCAACAGCGGGAGCAGTACTTC.

This clone was observed once. The chain links TRBV28 to TRBJ2-7, with D unresolved. Looked up from germline, CDR1 is MDHEN and CDR2 is SYDVKM. The CDR3 is 13 residues long. V was pared by 6 bases and J by 4 bases, with 13 bases between. CDR3 in DNA: TGTGCCAGCAGAGGAGCATTGGTATACGAGCAGTACTTC. It yields the protein CASRGALVYEQYF.

As concerns this clone: An end of the junction does not agree with germline; a read error may underlie this. The J gene is TRBJ1-1, the V gene TRBV7-9, with D perhaps TRBD1 (5 bases). In germline, CDR1 is SEHNR, CDR2 FQNEAQ (reference sequence). The CDR3 covers 12 residues. The CDR3 DNA follows: TGTGCCAGCAGCTTAGAAGGGGCCCTTCTCGTCTTT. It translates to CASSLEGALLVF.

J is TRBJ2-7 and V is TRBV19; the D gene is possibly TRBD2 (7 bases). CDR1 and CDR2 (germline): LNHDA, SQIVND (reference sequence). The V end lost 6 bases, the J end lost 2 bases, and 20 bases lay between the germline ends. The CDR3 contains 16 residues. In nucleotides, the CDR3 is TGTGCCAGTAGCTCGCCCGGGGAGGGGGTCACCTACGAGCAGTACTTC. This gives the protein CASSSPGEGVTYEQYF.

This clone was seen a single time. The chain links TRBV4-2 to TRBJ2-7; D not certain. V lost 5 bases and J 5 bases, leaving 16 bases between the germline ends. Germline V gene sequence: CDR1 LGHNA, CDR2 YNFKEQ. The CDR3 runs to 14 residues. The CDR3 loop is CASSDTRKANEQYF. The DNA of the CDR3 is TGTGCCAGCAGCGACACCAGGAAAGCTAACGAGCAGTACTTC.

The rearrangement links TRBV5-6 to TRBJ1-2; 7 nucleotides match TRBD1. The CDR3 runs to 15 residues. The germline CDR1 and CDR2 sequences are SGHDT and YYEEEE. Trimming at V came to 4 bases and at J to 8 bases, leaving 14 bases not matched to a gene. Written as DNA, the CDR3 is TGTGCCAGCAGCGGGGCCTCGACAGGGCCTGGAGGCTACACCTTC. Translation: CASSGASTGPGGYTF.

V is TRBV7-2 and J is TRBJ2-3; 13 bases match TRBD2. CDR1 is SGHTA and CDR2 is FQGNSA in the germline V gene. Losses at the gene ends were 5 bases for V and 8 bases for J; bases not matched to a gene: 10. This CDR3 contains 16 residues. The CDR3 protein is CASSLQLAGGPGTQYF. CDR3 sequence (DNA): TGTGCCAGCAGCCTCCAACTAGCGGGGGGGCCTGGTACGCAGTATTTT.

This sequence joins TRBV28 and TRBJ2-3; TRBD2 aligns across 9 bases. From germline, CDR1 is MDHEN and CDR2 SYDVKM. The junction had 7 bases not matched to a gene; V was cut back by 11 bases and J by 4 bases. The CDR3 extends over 13 amino acids. This CDR3 is CAGSIAGADTQYF. The CDR3 nucleotides are TGTGCCGGGTCGATAGCGGGAGCAGATACGCAGTATTTT.

This sequence joins TRBV7-6 and TRBJ2-2; D call uncertain. Germline V gene lookup returns CDR1 SGHVS and CDR2 FNYEAQ. Deletions cut 5 bases from V and 1 base from J, with 2 bases between. The CDR3 loop spans 12 amino acids. The CDR3: CASSRNTGELFF. The CDR3 nucleotides are TGTGCCAGCAGCCGGAACACCGGGGAGCTGTTTTTT.